This record looks at one T cell receptor (beta chain) sequence and its context. Its target is not known. The sample comes from a study of T cell repertoires in cytomegalovirus infection. MiXCR, run by TCRdb on the reads, gives a single entry per CDR3 protein. The sample holds roughly 640,000 distinct CDR3 sequences, about 24% seen once. Whole-study findings and limits: The study found HLA-C-restricted CMV-specific TCR beta clonotypes dominating the ex vivo response.

Germline V gene lookup returns CDR1 SGHAT and CDR2 FQNNGV. The CDR3 covers 14 residues. With 5 bases removed from V and 4 bases from J, the gap between germline ends came to 11 bases. The sample taken for sequencing was CD8+ T cells from PBMCs. The sequence came from a human donor in good health (CMV status not recorded). Some clones in this sample may be carry-over from other donors' samples. This chain connects TRBV11-2 to TRBJ2-2; the D gene is possibly TRBD1 (6 bases). CDR3 protein: CASSHGQITGELFF. The CDR3 bases are TGTGCCAGCAGCCACGGACAGATCACCGGGGAGCTGTTTTTT.